Shown below are 4 T cell receptor beta chains from a single sample sequenced in a study of identical twins. TCRdb recomputed calls from the 5' RACE reads with MiXCR, one row per CDR3 protein. The sample shows 1.5 million to 2 million distinct CDR3 sequences, about 32% of them seen only once. Sequenced input: cord blood. Every receptor here comes from a newborn girl in good health.

This clonotype was seen a handful of times. The chain has TRBV5-1 and TRBJ2-1, with 10 bases identical to TRBD2. V shed 3 bases and J 6 bases; nucleotides not matched to a gene: 6. The V gene's germline CDR1 is SGHRS and CDR2 YFSETQ. The CDR3 extends over 15 amino acids. The CDR3 reads CASSSTSGPSNEQFF. The CDR3 DNA follows: TGCGCCAGCAGCTCGACTAGCGGGCCTAGCAATGAGCAGTTCTTC. The full variable domain, rest sourced from reference TRBV5-1 and TRBJ2-1, is KAGVTQTPRYLIKTRGQQVTLSCSPISGHRSVSWYQQTPGQGLQFLFEYFSETQRNKGNFPGRFSGRQFSNSRSEMNVSTLELGDSALYLCASSSTSGPSNEQFFGPGTRLTVL.

J is TRBJ2-5 and V is TRBV11-2; a weak D match, TRBD2 (6 bases). This CDR3 region has 14 residues. V dropped 6 bases and J dropped 11 bases, with 22 bases sitting between them. Germline assignment: CDR1 SGHAT and CDR2 FQNNGV. Here the CDR3 DNA reads TGTGCCAGCAGGGATACCGGGAGCTACAATGAGCAGTACTTC. Translated: CASRDTGSYNEQYF. Together with reference TRBV11-2 and TRBJ2-5, the CDR3 gives the full variable domain: EAGVAQSPRYKIIEKRQSVAFWCNPISGHATLYWYQQILGQGPKLLIQFQNNGVVDDSQLPKDRFSAERLKGVDSTLKIQPAKLEDSAVYLCASRDTGSYNEQYFGPGTRLLVL.

This clonotype was seen only a few times. The V gene is TRBV10-3, the J gene TRBJ1-6; weak D call: TRBD1 (5 bases). The CDR3 loop spans 14 amino acids. The germline gives CDR1 ENHRY, CDR2 SYGVKD. The ends were cut back, 5 bases at V and 4 bases at J, with 9 bases in the middle. CDR3 in amino acids: CAISMGGYNSPLHF. CDR3 in DNA: TGTGCCATCAGTATGGGGGGTTATAATTCACCCCTCCACTTT.

This clonotype has at least ten counts. This chain links TRBV9 with TRBJ2-3; 11 bases map to TRBD2. From germline, CDR1 is SGDLS and CDR2 YYNGEE. The J segment lost 0 bases and the V segment lost 0 bases, leaving 0 bases of the junction unmatched. The CDR3 runs 16 residues. CDR3 DNA: TGTGCCAGCAGCGTAGGGACTAGCGGGAGCACAGATACGCAGTATTTT. This codes for CASSVGTSGSTDTQYF.